Sequencing of this TCR beta chain was carried out in a study of blood T cells in healthy people across ages (dated by TCRdb to 2015 to 2017). In the study overall: In model experiments, template switching captured about one uniquely barcoded TCR beta cDNA molecule for every two T cells. Using the same blood draw, the study looked at two additional independent replicas of 1 million unique cDNA reads for two donors, one aged 18 to 30 and the other aged 80 or older. Using deep sequencing normalized with unique cDNA molecular identifiers, the study measured how TCR beta repertoire diversity changes with age. The donors were split into four age groups: young (average around 16 years), middle-aged (roughly 39), aged (around 67) and long-lived (roughly 77). To avoid experimental bias, donors of different ages were distributed randomly across sequencing lanes.

Donors were a few dozen systemically healthy Caucasian individuals from Russia aged roughly 6 to 100 years. Each donor gave 8 to 10 milliliters of peripheral blood, drawn into EDTA-treated Vacutainer tubes. Ficoll-Paque density-gradient centrifugation was used to isolate PBMCs, with at least 6 million per sample. Trizol reagent was used to extract total RNA from the PBMCs, yielding at least 5 micrograms per sample. The percentages of naive CD45RAhigh/CD27high T cells were determined by flow cytometry on a PBMC aliquot from every donor. This clonotype was observed a handful of times. Which antigen it targets is not known. It has no much larger one-base neighbor in the sample; base qualities were not kept. On the study overall, not on this receptor specifically: Because profiling used bulk unsorted PBMCs, naive and antigen-experienced compartments could not be compared conclusively. Compared with the aged group, the long-lived group had more naive CD4+ T cells, fewer expanded clones and increased TCR diversity, suggesting age selection. As age increased, observed TCR beta diversity per million T cells dropped in a roughly linear way, and a significant reduction was already evident by age 40. Donor CMV infection status was unknown, potentially confounding age-related changes in expanded clonotypes. Estimates of total diversity based on one million sequenced T cells were considered lower bounds and underestimates. A strong correlation was found between observed TCR beta diversity and the percentage of naive T cells measured by flow cytometry.

The germline V gene provides CDR1 SGHRS and CDR2 YFSETQ. Inclusive of the bounding cysteine and phenylalanine, the CDR3 is 13 residues long. Only CDR3 DNA remains: 39 bases, in frame from the first base. Deletion took 0 bases off V and 1 base off J, with a span of 4 bases between the germline ends. To prepare the library, 5' RACE was applied. The sample was run on an Illumina HiSeq 2500. A second PCR of roughly 6 to 11 cycles was run with a J-beta primer mix and a sample-barcoded 5' primer. A template-switch 5' adaptor carrying 12 random nucleotides introduced a unique molecular identifier onto each TCR beta cDNA molecule. Each sample yielded at least 3 million CDR3-containing paired-end reads. The Mint cDNA synthesis kit, primed by a TRBC-specific oligonucleotide, was used to synthesize first-strand cDNA from all RNA. Following uracil-DNA glycosylase treatment, a first 18-cycle PCR with universal primers M1SS and BC2_uni_R was performed on all cDNA. The published analysis was carried out like this. Normalization of each sample was performed by random selection of 1 million high-quality reads, each carrying a distinct molecular identifier. Instead of being binned into consensus sequences, reads with shared molecular identifiers were discarded. MiTCR, run with a Q25 quality threshold and the strictest error-elimination algorithm, handled CDR3 identification, clonotype clustering and error correction. A nonparametric unseen species model using Euler transformation provided a lower-bound estimate of total TCR beta diversity. The public reads were reanalyzed by TCRdb: fastp trimming at Q25, MiXCR alignment, in-frame beta chains only. Rows with a matching CDR3 protein are joined into one entry that keeps the most common DNA and genes. The V and J calls were not made by the authors but by TCRdb's processing. Across this sample there are approximately 800,000 distinct CDR3 sequences, with around 62% seen only once. About a quarter of the sample rests with the top ten.

The sample consisted of blood. The sequence joins TRBV5-1 to TRBJ1-2; no D gene call is confident. This clonotype was obtained from a man between 25 and 39 years old in good health. The CDR3 has the sequence CASSLDHNYGYTF. DNA sequence: TGCGCCAGCAGCTTGGATCATAACTATGGCTACACCTTC.